The following is a TCR beta chain sequence with its context. Trimming removed 0 bases from V and 5 bases from J, with 32 bases in between. The germline CDR1 and CDR2 sequences are SGDLS and YYNGEE. The CDR3 has 21 residues. This specimen belongs to a study of blood T cell repertoires in COVID-19. On the study more broadly: Sites in the United States, Italy and Spain provided acute and convalescent COVID-19 samples. PBMCs, B-cell-depleted T cells, or T cells provided the cDNA or gDNA that made up the material.

Repertoires were generated with immunoSEQ multiplex PCR, while TCRdb's copy carries only in-frame clones and drops some. Among about 240,000 clones listed, around 86% were seen once. The source is a man aged 30 to 45 who had recovered from COVID-19. The source material was peripheral blood. This sequence joins TRBV9 and TRBJ1-2, with D unresolved. CDR3 nucleotide sequence: TGTGCCAGCAGCGTAGGACAAACCCCGATACCGCGAGGGAACGGGCTGTATGGCTACACCTTC. This sequence encodes CASSVGQTPIPRGNGLYGYTF.